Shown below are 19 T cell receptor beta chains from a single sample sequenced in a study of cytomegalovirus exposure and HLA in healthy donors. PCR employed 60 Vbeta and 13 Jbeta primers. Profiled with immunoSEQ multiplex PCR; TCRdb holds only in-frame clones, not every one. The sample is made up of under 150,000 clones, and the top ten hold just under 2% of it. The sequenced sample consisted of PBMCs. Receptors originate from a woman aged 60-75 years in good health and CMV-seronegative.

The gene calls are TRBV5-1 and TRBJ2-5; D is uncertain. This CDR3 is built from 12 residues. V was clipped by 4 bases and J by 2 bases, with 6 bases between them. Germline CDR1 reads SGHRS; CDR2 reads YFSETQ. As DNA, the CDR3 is TGCGCCAGCAGCCTCCGGCAAGAGACCCAGTACTTC. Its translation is CASSLRQETQYF.

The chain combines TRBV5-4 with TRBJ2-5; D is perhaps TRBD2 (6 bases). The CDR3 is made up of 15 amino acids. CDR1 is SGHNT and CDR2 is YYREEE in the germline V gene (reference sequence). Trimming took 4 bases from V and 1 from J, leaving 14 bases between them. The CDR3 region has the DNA TGTGCCAGCAGCCCCCCAATCGGGGGCCAAGAGACCCAGTACTTC. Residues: CASSPPIGGQETQYF. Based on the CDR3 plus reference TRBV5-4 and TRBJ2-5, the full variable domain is ETGVTQSPTHLIKTRGQQVTLRCSSQSGHNTVSWYQQALGQGPQFIFQYYREEENGRGNFPPRFSGLQFPNYSSELNVNALELDDSALYLCASSPPIGGQETQYFGPGTRLLVL.

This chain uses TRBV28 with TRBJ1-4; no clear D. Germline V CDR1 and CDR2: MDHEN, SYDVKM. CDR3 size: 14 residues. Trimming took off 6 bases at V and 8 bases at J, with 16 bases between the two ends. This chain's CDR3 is CASSSGPGGEKLFF. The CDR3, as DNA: TGTGCCAGCAGCTCCGGGCCCGGAGGGGAAAAACTGTTTTTT.

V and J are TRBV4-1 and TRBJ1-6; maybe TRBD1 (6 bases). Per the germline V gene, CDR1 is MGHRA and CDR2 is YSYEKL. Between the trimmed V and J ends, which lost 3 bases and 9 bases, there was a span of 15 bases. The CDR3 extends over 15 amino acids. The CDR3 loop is CASSQLGTPPSPLHF. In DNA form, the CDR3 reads TGCGCCAGCAGCCAGCTAGGGACACCACCTTCACCCCTCCACTTT.

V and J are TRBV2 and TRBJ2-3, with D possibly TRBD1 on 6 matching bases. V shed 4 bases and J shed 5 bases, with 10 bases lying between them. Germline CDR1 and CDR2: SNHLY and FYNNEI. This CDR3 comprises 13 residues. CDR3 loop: CASSAEQGDTQYF. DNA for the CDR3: TGTGCCAGCAGTGCCGAACAGGGAGATACGCAGTATTTT.

For the CDR3, the DNA is TGTGCCACAAAAACAGGGAGTGGCACCGGGGAGCTGTTTTTT. Translation gives CATKTGSGTGELFF. The J gene is TRBJ2-2, the V gene TRBV10-3; D perhaps matches TRBD1 (6 bases). This CDR3 contains 14 residues. From germline, CDR1 is ENHRY and CDR2 SYGVKD. The V and J ends lost 10 bases and 4 bases respectively, with 16 bases between them.

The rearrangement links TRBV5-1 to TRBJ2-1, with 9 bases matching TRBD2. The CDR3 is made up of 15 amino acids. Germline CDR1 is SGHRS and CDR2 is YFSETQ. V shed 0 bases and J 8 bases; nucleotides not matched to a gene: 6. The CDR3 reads CASSLGLADSDEQFF. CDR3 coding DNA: TGCGCCAGCAGCTTGGGACTAGCGGACTCGGATGAGCAGTTCTTC. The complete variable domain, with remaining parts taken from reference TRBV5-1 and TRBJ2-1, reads KAGVTQTPRYLIKTRGQQVTLSCSPISGHRSVSWYQQTPGQGLQFLFEYFSETQRNKGNFPGRFSGRQFSNSRSEMNVSTLELGDSALYLCASSLGLADSDEQFFGPGTRLTVL.

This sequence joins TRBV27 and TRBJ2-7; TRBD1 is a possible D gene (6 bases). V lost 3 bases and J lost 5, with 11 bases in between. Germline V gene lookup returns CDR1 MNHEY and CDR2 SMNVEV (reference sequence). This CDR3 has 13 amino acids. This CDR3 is CASSFSDRNEQYF. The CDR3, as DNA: TGTGCCAGCAGTTTTAGTGACAGGAACGAGCAGTACTTC.

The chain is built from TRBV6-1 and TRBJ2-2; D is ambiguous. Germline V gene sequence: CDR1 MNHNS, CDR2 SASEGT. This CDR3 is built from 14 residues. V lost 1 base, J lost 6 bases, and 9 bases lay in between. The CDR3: CASSEVWAAGELFF. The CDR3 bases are TGTGCCAGCAGTGAAGTCTGGGCCGCCGGGGAGCTGTTTTTT.

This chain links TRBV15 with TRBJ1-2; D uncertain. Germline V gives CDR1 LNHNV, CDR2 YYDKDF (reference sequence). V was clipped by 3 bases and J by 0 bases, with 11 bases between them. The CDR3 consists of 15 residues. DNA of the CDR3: TGTGCCACCAGCAGGTACGCCAGCGCTAACTATGGCTACACCTTC. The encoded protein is CATSRYASANYGYTF. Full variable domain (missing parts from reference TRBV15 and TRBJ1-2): DAMVIQNPRYQVTQFGKPVTLSCSQTLNHNVMYWYQQKSSQAPKLLFHYYDKDFNNEADTPDNFQSRRPNTSFCFLDIRSPGLGDTAMYLCATSRYASANYGYTFGSGTRLTVV.

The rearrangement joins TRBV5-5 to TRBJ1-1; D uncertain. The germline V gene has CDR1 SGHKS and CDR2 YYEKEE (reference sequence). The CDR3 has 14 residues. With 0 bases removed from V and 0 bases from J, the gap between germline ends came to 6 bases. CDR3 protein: CASSLEQMNTEAFF. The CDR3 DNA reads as TGTGCCAGCAGCTTGGAACAGATGAACACTGAAGCTTTCTTT.

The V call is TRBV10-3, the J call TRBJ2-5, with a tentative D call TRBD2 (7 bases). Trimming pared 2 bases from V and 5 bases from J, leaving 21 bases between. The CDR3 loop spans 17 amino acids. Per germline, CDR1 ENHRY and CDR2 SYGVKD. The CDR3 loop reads CAISEPRPGGGGETQYF. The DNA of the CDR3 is TGTGCCATCAGTGAGCCTCGGCCGGGGGGCGGTGGGGAGACCCAGTACTTC.

CDR3 amino acids: CASSFTSGSSSYNEQFF. DNA of the CDR3: TGTGCCAGCAGTTTCACTAGCGGTAGCAGCTCCTACAATGAGCAGTTCTTC. The chain has TRBV28 and TRBJ2-1, with TRBD2 matching 8 bases. This CDR3 spans 17 amino acids. Germline V lookup: CDR1 MDHEN, CDR2 SYDVKM. V lost 3 bases, J lost 0 bases, and 7 bases stayed unmatched.

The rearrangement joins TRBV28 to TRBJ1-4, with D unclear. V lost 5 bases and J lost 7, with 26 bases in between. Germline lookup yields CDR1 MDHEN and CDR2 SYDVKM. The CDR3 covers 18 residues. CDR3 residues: CASSPAGGVPVLFEKLFF. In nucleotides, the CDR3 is TGTGCCAGCAGTCCGGCTGGCGGTGTCCCGGTTCTTTTTGAAAAACTGTTTTTT.

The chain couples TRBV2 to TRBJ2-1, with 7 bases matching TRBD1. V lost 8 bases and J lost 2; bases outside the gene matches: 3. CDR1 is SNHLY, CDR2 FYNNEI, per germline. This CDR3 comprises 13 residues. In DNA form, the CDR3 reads TGTGCCAGCCGGGACAGTACCTACAATGAGCAGTTCTTC. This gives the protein CASRDSTYNEQFF.

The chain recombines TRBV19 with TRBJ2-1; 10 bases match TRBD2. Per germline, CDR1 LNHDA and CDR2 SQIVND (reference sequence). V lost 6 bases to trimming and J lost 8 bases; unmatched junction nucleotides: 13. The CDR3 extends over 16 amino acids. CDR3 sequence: CASSRYIAGGNYEQFF. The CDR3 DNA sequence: TGTGCCAGTAGCCGCTACATAGCGGGGGGAAATTATGAGCAGTTCTTC.

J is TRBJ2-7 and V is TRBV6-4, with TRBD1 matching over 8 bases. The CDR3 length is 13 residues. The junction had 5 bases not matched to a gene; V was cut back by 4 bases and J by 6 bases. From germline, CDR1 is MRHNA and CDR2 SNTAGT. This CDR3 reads CASSADRGGEQYF. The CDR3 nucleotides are TGTGCCAGCAGTGCCGACAGGGGTGGCGAGCAGTACTTC.

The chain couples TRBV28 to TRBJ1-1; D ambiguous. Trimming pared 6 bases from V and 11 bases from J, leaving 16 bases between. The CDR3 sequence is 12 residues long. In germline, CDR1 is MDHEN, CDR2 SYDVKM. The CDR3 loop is CASRTGALKAFF. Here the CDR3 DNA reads TGTGCCAGCAGAACTGGAGCGTTGAAGGCTTTCTTT. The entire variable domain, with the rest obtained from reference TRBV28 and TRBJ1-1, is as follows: DVKVTQSSRYLVKRTGEKVFLECVQDMDHENMFWYRQDPGLGLRLIYFSYDVKMKEKGDIPEGYSVSREKKERFSLILESASTNQTSMYLCASRTGALKAFFGQGTRLTVV.

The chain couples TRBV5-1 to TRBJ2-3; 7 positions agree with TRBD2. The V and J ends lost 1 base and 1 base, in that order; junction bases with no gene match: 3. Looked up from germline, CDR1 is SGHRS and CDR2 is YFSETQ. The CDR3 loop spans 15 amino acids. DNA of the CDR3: TGCGCCAGCAGCTTGTGGCTAGCGGGCACAGATACGCAGTATTTT. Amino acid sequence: CASSLWLAGTDTQYF.